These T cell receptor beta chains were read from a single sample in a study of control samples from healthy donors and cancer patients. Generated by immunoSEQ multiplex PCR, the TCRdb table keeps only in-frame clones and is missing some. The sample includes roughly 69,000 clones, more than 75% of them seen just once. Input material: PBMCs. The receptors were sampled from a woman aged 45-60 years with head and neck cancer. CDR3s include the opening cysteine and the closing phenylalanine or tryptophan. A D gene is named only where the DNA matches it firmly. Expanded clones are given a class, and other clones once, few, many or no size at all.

CASSTGDNQPQHF TGTGCCAGCAGTACGGGGGACAATCAGCCCCAGCATTTT TRBJ1-5 medium-sized . TRBV12-3/TRBV12-4
CAWRGIPGEQYF TGTGCCTGGCGGGGAATTCCGGGCGAGCAGTACTTC TRBJ2-7 few . TRBV30
CASSKTGWGPWDEQFF TGTGCCAGCAGCAAGACAGGCTGGGGTCCCTGGGATGAGCAGTTCTTC TRBJ2-1 once . TRBV21-1
CAWMVAGADTQYF TGTGCCTGGATGGTAGCGGGGGCAGATACGCAGTATTTT TRBJ2-3 . TRBD2 TRBV30
CASSQSYEKLFF TGTGCCAGCAGCCAGTCGTATGAAAAACTGTTTTTT TRBJ1-4 . . TRBV7-9
CASKEGTYYGYTF TGTGCCAGTAAGGAGGGGACCTATTATGGCTACACCTTC TRBJ1-2 once . TRBV19
CASSQEPRSPYEQYF TGCGCCAGCAGCCAAGAGCCACGTAGTCCCTACGAGCAGTACTTC TRBJ2-7 . . TRBV4-1
CAWKPPGGSGEKLFF TGTGCCTGGAAACCGCCCGGGGGGTCGGGTGAAAAACTGTTTTTT TRBJ1-4 . . TRBV30
CASSLGRGRNTEAFF TGTGCCAGCAGCTTAGGAAGGGGACGGAACACTGAAGCTTTCTTT TRBJ1-1 . . TRBV11-3
CASSQWARRGPTDTQYF TGTGCCAGCAGCCAATGGGCTAGGCGGGGGCCCACAGATACGCAGTATTTT TRBJ2-3 . . TRBV14
CAWSIQGASEQFF TGTGCCTGGAGCATACAGGGAGCGAGTGAGCAGTTCTTC TRBJ2-1 . . TRBV30
CASSSRLSSNQPQHF TGTGCCAGCAGTAGCAGGTTATCTAGCAATCAGCCCCAGCATTTT TRBJ1-5 few . TRBV2